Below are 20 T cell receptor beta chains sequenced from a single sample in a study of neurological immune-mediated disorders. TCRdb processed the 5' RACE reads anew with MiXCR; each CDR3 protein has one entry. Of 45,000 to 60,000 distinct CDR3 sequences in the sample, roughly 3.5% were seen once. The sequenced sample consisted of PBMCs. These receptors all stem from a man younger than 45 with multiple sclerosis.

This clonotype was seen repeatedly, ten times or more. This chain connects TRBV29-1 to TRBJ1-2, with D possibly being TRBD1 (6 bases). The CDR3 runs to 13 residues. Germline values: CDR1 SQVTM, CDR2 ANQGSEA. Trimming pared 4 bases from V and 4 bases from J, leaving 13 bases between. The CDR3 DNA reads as TGCAGCGTTGCCCGGACAGAGTTCTATGGCTACACCTTC. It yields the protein CSVARTEFYGYTF.

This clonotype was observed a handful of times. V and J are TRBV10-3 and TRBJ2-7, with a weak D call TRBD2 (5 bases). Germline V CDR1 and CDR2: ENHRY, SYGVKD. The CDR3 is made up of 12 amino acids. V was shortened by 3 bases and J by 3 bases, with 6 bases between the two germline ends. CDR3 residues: CAISDGLYEQYF. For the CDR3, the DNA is TGTGCCATCAGTGATGGACTCTACGAGCAGTACTTC.

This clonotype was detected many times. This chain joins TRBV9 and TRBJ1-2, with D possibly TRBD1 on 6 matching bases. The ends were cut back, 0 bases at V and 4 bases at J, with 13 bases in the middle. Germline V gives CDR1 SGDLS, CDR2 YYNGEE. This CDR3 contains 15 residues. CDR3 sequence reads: CASSVESRGSYGYTF. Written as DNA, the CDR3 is TGTGCCAGCAGCGTAGAGTCGAGGGGGAGCTATGGCTACACCTTC.

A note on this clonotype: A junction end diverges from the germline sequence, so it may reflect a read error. The CDR3: CASSLDNYSNQPQNF. DNA of the CDR3: TGCGCCAGCAGCTTGGACAACTATAGCAATCAGCCCCAGAATTTT. The V call is TRBV5-1, the J call TRBJ1-5; D is uncertain. The CDR3 totals 15 residues. Germline assignment: CDR1 SGHRS and CDR2 YFSETQ.

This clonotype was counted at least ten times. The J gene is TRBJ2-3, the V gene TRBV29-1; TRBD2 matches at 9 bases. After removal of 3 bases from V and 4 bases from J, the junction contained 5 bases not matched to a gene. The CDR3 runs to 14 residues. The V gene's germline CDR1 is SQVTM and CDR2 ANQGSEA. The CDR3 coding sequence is TGCAGCGTTGATAGTGTAGCGGGAGCAGATACGCAGTATTTT. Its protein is CSVDSVAGADTQYF.

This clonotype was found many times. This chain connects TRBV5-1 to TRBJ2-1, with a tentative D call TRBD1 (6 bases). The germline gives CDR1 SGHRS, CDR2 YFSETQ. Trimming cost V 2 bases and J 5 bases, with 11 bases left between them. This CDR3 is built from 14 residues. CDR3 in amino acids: CASSLGNRDNEQFF. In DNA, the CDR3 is TGCGCCAGCAGCTTAGGGAACAGGGACAATGAGCAGTTCTTC.

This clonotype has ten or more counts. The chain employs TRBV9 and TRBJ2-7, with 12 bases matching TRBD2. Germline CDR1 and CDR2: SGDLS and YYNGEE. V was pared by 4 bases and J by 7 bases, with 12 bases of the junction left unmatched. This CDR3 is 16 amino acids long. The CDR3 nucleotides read TGTGCCAGCAGCTCGATGACTAGCGGGAGAGCGGATGAGCAGTACTTC. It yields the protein CASSSMTSGRADEQYF.

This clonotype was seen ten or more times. The CDR3 protein is CASSLVRGREQYF. CDR3 nucleotides: TGTGCCAGCAGCTTGGTACGGGGCCGCGAGCAGTACTTC. J is TRBJ2-7 and V is TRBV5-5; D may be TRBD1 or TRBD2 (5 bases each). The CDR3 extends over 13 amino acids. V was shortened by 0 bases and J by 6 bases, with 10 bases between the two germline ends. Germline V gene lookup returns CDR1 SGHKS and CDR2 YYEKEE (reference sequence).

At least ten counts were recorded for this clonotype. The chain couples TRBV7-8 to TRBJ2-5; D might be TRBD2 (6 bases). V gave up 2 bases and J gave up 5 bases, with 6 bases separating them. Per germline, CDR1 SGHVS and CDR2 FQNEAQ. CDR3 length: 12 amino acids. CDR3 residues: CASSLSGETQYF. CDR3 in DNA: TGTGCCAGCAGCTTAAGCGGGGAGACCCAGTACTTC.

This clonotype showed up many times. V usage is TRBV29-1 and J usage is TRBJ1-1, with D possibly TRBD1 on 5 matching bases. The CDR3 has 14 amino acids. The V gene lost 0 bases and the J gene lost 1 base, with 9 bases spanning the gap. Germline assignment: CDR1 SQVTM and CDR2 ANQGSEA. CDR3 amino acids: CSVEDSQGNTEAFF. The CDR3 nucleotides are TGCAGCGTTGAAGATTCCCAGGGGAACACTGAAGCTTTCTTT.

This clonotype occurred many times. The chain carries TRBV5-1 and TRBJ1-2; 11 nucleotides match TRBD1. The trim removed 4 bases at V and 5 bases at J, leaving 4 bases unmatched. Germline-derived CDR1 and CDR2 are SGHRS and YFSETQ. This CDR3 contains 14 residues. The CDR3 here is CASSAGTGGYGYTF. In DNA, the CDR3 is TGCGCCAGCAGCGCCGGGACAGGGGGGTATGGCTACACCTTC.

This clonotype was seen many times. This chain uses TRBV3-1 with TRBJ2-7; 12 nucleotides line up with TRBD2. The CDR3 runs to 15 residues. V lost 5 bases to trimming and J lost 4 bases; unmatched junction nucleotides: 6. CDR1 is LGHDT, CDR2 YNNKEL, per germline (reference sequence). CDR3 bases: TGTGCCAGCAGCTGGGCGGGACTAGCGGGTTACGAGCAGTACTTC. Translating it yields CASSWAGLAGYEQYF.

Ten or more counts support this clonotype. The CDR3 coding sequence is TGTGCCAGCAGTTTACAGGGACCGGTCCATTATGGCTACACCTTC. This sequence encodes CASSLQGPVHYGYTF. This chain links TRBV28 with TRBJ1-2; a possible D gene is TRBD1 (5 bases). CDR3 length equals 15 residues. Germline loops: CDR1 MDHEN, CDR2 SYDVKM. The V gene lost 2 bases and the J gene lost 5 bases, with 15 bases spanning the gap.

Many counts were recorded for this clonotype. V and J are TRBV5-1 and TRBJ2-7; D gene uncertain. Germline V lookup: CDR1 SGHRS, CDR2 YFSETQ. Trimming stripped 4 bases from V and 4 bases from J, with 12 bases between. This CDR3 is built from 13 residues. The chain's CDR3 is CASSLDGFYEQYF. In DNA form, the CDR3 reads TGCGCCAGCAGCCTGGACGGATTTTACGAGCAGTACTTC.

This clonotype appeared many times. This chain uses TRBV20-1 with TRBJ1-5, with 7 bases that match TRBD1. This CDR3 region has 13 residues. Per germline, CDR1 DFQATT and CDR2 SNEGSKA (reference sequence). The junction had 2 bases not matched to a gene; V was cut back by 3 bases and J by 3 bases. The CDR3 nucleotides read TGCAGTGCTAGTACAGGGGTCAATCAGCCCCAGCATTTT. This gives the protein CSASTGVNQPQHF.

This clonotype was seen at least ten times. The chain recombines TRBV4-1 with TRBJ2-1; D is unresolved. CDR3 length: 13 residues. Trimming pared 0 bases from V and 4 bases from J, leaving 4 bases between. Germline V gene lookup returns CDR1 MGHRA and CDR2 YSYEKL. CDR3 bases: TGCGCCAGCAGCCAAGAGGGGTACAATGAGCAGTTCTTC. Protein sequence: CASSQEGYNEQFF.

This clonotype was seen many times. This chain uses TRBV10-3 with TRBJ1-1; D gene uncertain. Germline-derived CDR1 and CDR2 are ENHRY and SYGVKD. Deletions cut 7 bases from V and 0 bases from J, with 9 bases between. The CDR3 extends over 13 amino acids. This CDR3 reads CAIIPSMNTEAFF. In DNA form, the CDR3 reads TGTGCCATCATTCCTAGTATGAACACTGAAGCTTTCTTT.

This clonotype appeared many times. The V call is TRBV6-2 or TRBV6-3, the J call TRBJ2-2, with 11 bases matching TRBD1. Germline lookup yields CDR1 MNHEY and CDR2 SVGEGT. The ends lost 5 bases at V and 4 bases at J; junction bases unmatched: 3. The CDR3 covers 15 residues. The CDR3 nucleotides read TGTGCCAGCAGTGGACAGGGGGCAGGCACCGGGGAGCTGTTTTTT. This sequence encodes CASSGQGAGTGELFF.

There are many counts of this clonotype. The CDR3 protein is CASSFYRTSGDYTDTQYF. For the CDR3, the DNA is TGTGCCAGCAGTTTTTACAGGACTAGCGGGGATTACACAGATACGCAGTATTTT. The chain carries TRBV28 and TRBJ2-3, with 12 nucleotides matching TRBD2. Germline CDR1 MDHEN, CDR2 SYDVKM. The CDR3 totals 18 residues. Losses at the gene ends were 3 bases for V and 2 bases for J; bases not matched to a gene: 9.

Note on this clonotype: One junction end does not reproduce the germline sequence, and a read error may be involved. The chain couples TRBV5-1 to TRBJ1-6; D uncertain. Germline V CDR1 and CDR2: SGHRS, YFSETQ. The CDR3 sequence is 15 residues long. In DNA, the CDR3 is TGCGCCAGCAGCTGGGCAGGTGATGGTAATTCACCCCTCAACTTT. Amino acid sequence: CASSWAGDGNSPLNF.